The 27 T cell receptor beta chains below all came from one sample that was sequenced in a study of cytomegalovirus exposure and HLA in healthy donors. Primers: 60 Vbeta forward and 13 Jbeta reverse. Assay used: immunoSEQ multiplex PCR; TCRdb lists only in-frame clones, some missing. The table includes about 97,000 clones, roughly 10% detected once. Source material: PBMCs. These TCRs come from a man aged 50 to 59 in good health and CMV-seropositive.

This clone has a count of ten or more. CDR3 coding DNA: TGTGCCAGCAGCCAAGGGCGAGGGATCCATGAGCAGTTCTTC. Translating gives CASSQGRGIHEQFF. The chain couples TRBV4-2 to TRBJ2-1, with D possibly being TRBD2 (5 bases). The CDR3 extends over 14 amino acids. The germline V and J ends were trimmed by 1 base and 8 bases, with 12 bases remaining between them. Germline V CDR1 and CDR2: LGHNA, YNFKEQ.

This clone has more than one count but fewer than ten. The chain uses TRBV6-6 and TRBJ2-1; 8 bases map to TRBD2. The CDR3 totals 15 residues. Germline V gene sequence: CDR1 MNHNY, CDR2 SVGAGI (reference sequence). Unmatched junction bases numbered 10, after V lost 2 bases and J lost 10 bases. This chain's CDR3 is CASSYMTSRGGEQFF. In DNA, the CDR3 is TGTGCCAGCAGTTACATGACTAGTCGGGGGGGGGAGCAGTTCTTC.

The genes are TRBV7-9 and TRBJ2-3; possibly TRBD2 for D (5 bases). This CDR3 comprises 13 residues. Germline V lookup: CDR1 SEHNR, CDR2 FQNEAQ (reference sequence). V shed 8 bases and J shed 0 bases, with 9 bases lying between them. The CDR3 DNA reads as TGTGCCAGCTTGAGCGGCAGCACAGATACGCAGTATTTT. It yields the protein CASLSGSTDTQYF.

Remarks on this clone: At the DNA level, this CDR3 is encoded by other sequences in the same sample as well. The V and J genes are TRBV7-9 and TRBJ2-7; no reliable D call. V lost 3 bases and J lost 2, with 2 bases in between. Germline V gene lookup returns CDR1 SEHNR and CDR2 FQNEAQ (reference sequence). The CDR3 runs to 11 residues. The DNA for the CDR3 is TGTGCCAGCAGCTTCACCTACGAGCAGTACTTC. The encoded protein is CASSFTYEQYF.

The chain joins TRBV28 to TRBJ2-7, with 7 bases lining up with TRBD1. In germline, CDR1 is MDHEN, CDR2 SYDVKM. The junction had 13 bases not matched to a gene; V was cut back by 1 base and J by 1 base. The CDR3 contains 18 residues. Written as DNA, the CDR3 is TGTGCCAGCAGTTTATTAGGGCCAGGTGACAGGGAATCCTACGAGCAGTACTTC. Translation gives CASSLLGPGDRESYEQYF.

The table lists this clone with a few counts. The chain links TRBV30 to TRBJ2-2; 10 bases map to TRBD1. V shed 4 bases and J 4 bases; nucleotides not matched to a gene: 3. The CDR3 spans 14 residues. CDR1 and CDR2 from the germline V gene are GTSNPN and SVGIG (reference sequence). CDR3 DNA sequence: TGTGCCTGGAAGACAGGGGGCGGCACCGGGGAGCTGTTTTTT. Translated: CAWKTGGGTGELFF.

The rearrangement links TRBV15 to TRBJ1-5; tentative D call: TRBD1 (5 bases). Per the germline V gene, CDR1 is LNHNV and CDR2 is YYDKDF (reference sequence). Deletions cut 3 bases from V and 0 bases from J, with 12 bases between. The CDR3 consists of 16 residues. Here the CDR3 DNA reads TGTGCCACCAGCAGGAAGGCAGGGCTTAGCAATCAGCCCCAGCATTTT. Its protein product is CATSRKAGLSNQPQHF.

This clone has more than one count but fewer than ten. The chain carries TRBV6-5 and TRBJ2-5; D is possibly TRBD1 or TRBD2 (5 bases each). TRBJ2-7 matches the DNA end more closely, so the J call is doubtful. This CDR3 spans 14 amino acids. CDR1 and CDR2 from the germline V gene are MNHEY and SVGAGI. In nucleotides, the CDR3 is TGTGCCAGCAGGCGTACCTTGGGGGACTACGAGCAGTACTTC. Residues: CASRRTLGDYEQYF.

This clone has just a few counts. This chain links TRBV19 with TRBJ2-2, with 9 bases lining up with TRBD1. The germline gives CDR1 LNHDA, CDR2 SQIVND (reference sequence). V dropped 7 bases and J dropped 5; count of bases not matched to a gene: 11. CDR3 length equals 16 residues. The CDR3 here is CASTTGGQGRTGELFF. The CDR3 coding sequence is TGTGCCAGTACCACCGGGGGACAGGGAAGAACCGGGGAGCTGTTTTTT.

This clone was picked up a small number of times. This chain connects TRBV30 to TRBJ2-7; 7 nucleotides match TRBD1. This CDR3 has 13 residues. The V segment lost 4 bases and the J segment 2 bases; nucleotides outside the gene matches: 5. Germline CDR1 is GTSNPN and CDR2 is SVGIG (reference sequence). The CDR3 nucleotides read TGTGCCTGGACTTCAGGGGGAACCTACGAGCAGTACTTC. It translates to CAWTSGGTYEQYF.

The V call is TRBV11-1, the J call TRBJ1-1, with a weak D call TRBD1 (6 bases). The germline V and J ends were trimmed by 1 base and 11 bases, with 14 bases remaining between them. The CDR3 contains 13 residues. CDR1 SGHAT and CDR2 FQDESV come from the germline V gene (reference sequence). CDR3 loop: CASSLVDSLYAFF. CDR3 bases: TGTGCCAGCAGCTTAGTGGACAGTTTGTATGCTTTCTTT.

This clone was seen only a few times. The chain joins TRBV28 to TRBJ1-4; no clear D gene. Germline values: CDR1 MDHEN, CDR2 SYDVKM. V lost 7 bases, J lost 4 bases, and 7 bases lay in between. The CDR3 totals 12 residues. The CDR3 nucleotides read TGTGCCAGCACCGGGGATAATGAAAAACTGTTTTTT. Translated: CASTGDNEKLFF.

This clone was detected only a few times. J is TRBJ1-5 and V is TRBV6-8, with a possible D match to TRBD1 (5 bases). The CDR3 loop spans 13 amino acids. The germline gives CDR1 MNHGY, CDR2 SAAAGT. The V gene lost 11 bases and the J gene lost 3 bases, with 14 bases spanning the gap. The CDR3 DNA sequence: TGTGCCGGGACTTCAGGGATCAATCAGCCCCAGCATTTT. Translating it yields CAGTSGINQPQHF.

This clone was seen a few times. The rearrangement links TRBV2 to TRBJ2-1, with TRBD2 matching over 9 bases. The CDR3 is 14 residues long. Losses at the gene ends were 1 base for V and 8 bases for J; bases not matched to a gene: 3. CDR1 is SNHLY, CDR2 FYNNEI, per germline. CDR3 nucleotides: TGTGCCAGCAGTGAAGGGCTAGCGGGATATGAGCAGTTCTTC. This gives the protein CASSEGLAGYEQFF.

This clone has just a few counts. This rearrangement joins TRBV6-5 to TRBJ1-1; TRBD1 might be the D (6 bases). The CDR3 extends over 14 amino acids. CDR1 and CDR2 from the germline V gene are MNHEY and SVGAGI. The V end was cut by 5 bases, the J end by 1 base, with 11 bases between. The CDR3 DNA follows: TGTGCCAGCAGTGCCCAGGGGAAGAACACTGAAGCTTTCTTT. As protein: CASSAQGKNTEAFF.

The chain carries TRBV5-1 and TRBJ2-5; 13 bases are a match to TRBD2. The CDR3 is 18 amino acids. After removal of 2 bases from V and 4 bases from J, the junction contained 11 bases not matched to a gene. From germline, CDR1 is SGHRS and CDR2 YFSETQ. CDR3 protein: CASSLSGTSGTLGETQYF. CDR3 nucleotide sequence: TGCGCCAGCAGCTTATCCGGGACTAGCGGGACGCTGGGAGAGACCCAGTACTTC.

This clone was seen only a few times. The chain couples TRBV5-4 to TRBJ1-6, with D perhaps TRBD1 (5 bases). The CDR3 covers 17 residues. The V and J ends lost 4 bases and 7 bases respectively, with 21 bases between them. CDR1 is SGHNT, CDR2 YYREEE, per germline (reference sequence). CDR3: CASSARRAGTSNSPLHF. DNA of the CDR3: TGTGCCAGCAGCGCGAGGAGGGCCGGGACGTCGAATTCACCCCTCCACTTT.

The table lists this clone with a few counts. CDR3 amino acids: CASSSGQALRGYTF. As DNA, the CDR3 is TGTGCCAGCAGTTCGGGACAGGCCTTGCGCGGCTACACCTTC. The rearrangement joins TRBV6-5 to TRBJ1-2, with 8 bases lining up with TRBD1. The germline CDR1 and CDR2 sequences are MNHEY and SVGAGI. J lost 8 bases, V lost 4 bases, and 9 bases had no gene match. The CDR3 is 14 residues long.

CDR3 region: CASSLLLAGGTGELFF. The CDR3 bases are TGTGCCAGCAGTTTATTGTTAGCGGGAGGCACCGGGGAGCTGTTTTTT. The chain joins TRBV28 to TRBJ2-2, with 10 bases that match TRBD2. CDR3 size: 16 residues. V was pared by 1 base and J by 4 bases, with 3 bases of the junction left unmatched. CDR1 is MDHEN and CDR2 is SYDVKM in the germline V gene.

The chain combines TRBV19 with TRBJ2-2; the match to TRBD2 covers 12 bases. Germline-derived CDR1 and CDR2 are LNHDA and SQIVND (reference sequence). This CDR3 comprises 15 residues. The CDR3 loop is CEGLSSGRAHGELFF. CDR3 coding DNA: TGTGAGGGACTGTCTAGCGGGAGGGCGCACGGGGAGCTGTTTTTT.

This sequence joins TRBV28 and TRBJ1-6; TRBD1 might be the D (5 bases). The CDR3 sequence is 15 residues long. V was cut by 5 bases and J by 15 bases, with 23 bases left in between. Germline V CDR1 and CDR2: MDHEN, SYDVKM. This CDR3 is CASSTPAKDSYGLHF. The CDR3 DNA follows: TGTGCCAGCAGTACCCCCGCTAAAGACAGCTATGGCCTCCACTTT. Full variable domain (rest looked up from reference TRBV28 and TRBJ1-6): DVKVTQSSRYLVKRTGEKVFLECVQDMDHENMFWYRQDPGLGLRLIYFSYDVKMKEKGDIPEGYSVSREKKERFSLILESASTNQTSMYLCASSTPAKDSYGLHFGNGTRLTVT.

The chain is built from TRBV7-8 and TRBJ2-1; 8 bases line up with TRBD2. Germline CDR1 reads SGHVS; CDR2 reads FQNEAQ. This CDR3 comprises 15 residues. After removal of 3 bases from V and 7 bases from J, the junction contained 8 bases not matched to a gene. In nucleotides, the CDR3 is TGTGCCAGCAGCTTTCTCGCGGGAGGAGGTAATGAGCAGTTCTTC. Protein product: CASSFLAGGGNEQFF.

This sequence joins TRBV27 and TRBJ2-7; 9 bases agree with TRBD1. The ends lost 5 bases at V and 1 base at J; junction bases unmatched: 9. CDR1 MNHEY and CDR2 SMNVEV come from the germline V gene (reference sequence). CDR3 length: 16 amino acids. The CDR3, as DNA: TGTGCCAGCAGTCACGATTCCGGGACAGGGTCCTACGAGCAGTACTTC. Protein: CASSHDSGTGSYEQYF.

This chain links TRBV7-9 with TRBJ1-1, with no clear D. Trimming removed 5 bases at V and 3 bases at J, with 16 bases between. Germline V gene lookup returns CDR1 SEHNR and CDR2 FQNEAQ (reference sequence). The CDR3 length is 15 residues. For the CDR3, the DNA is TGTGCCAGCAGCCCAAATCCCCCCCGGGACACTGAAGCTTTCTTT. Amino acid sequence: CASSPNPPRDTEAFF.

This clone came up a few times. V and J are TRBV7-3 and TRBJ2-2; 8 nucleotides agree with TRBD2. This CDR3 has 16 amino acids. CDR1 and CDR2 from the germline V gene are SGHTA and FQGTGA. The V gene end was trimmed by 1 base and the J gene end by 6 bases; junction bases not matched to a gene: 7. The chain's CDR3 is CASSLIPTGGPGELFF. CDR3 nucleotide sequence: TGTGCCAGCAGCTTAATCCCCACGGGAGGGCCCGGGGAGCTGTTTTTT.

This chain uses TRBV6-5 with TRBJ2-7; a possible D gene is TRBD1 (6 bases). From germline, CDR1 is MNHEY and CDR2 SVGAGI. V was trimmed by 2 bases and J by 6 bases, leaving 11 bases between them. This CDR3 is 13 amino acids long. Here the CDR3 reads CASSYDRLSEQYF. The CDR3 bases are TGTGCCAGCAGTTACGACAGGCTGAGCGAGCAGTACTTC.

The gene calls are TRBV30 and TRBJ2-2; D not certain. V lost 1 base and J lost 7, with 4 bases in between. The CDR3 extends over 11 amino acids. The germline CDR1 and CDR2 sequences are GTSNPN and SVGIG (reference sequence). The CDR3 region is CAWSAFGELFF. In DNA form, the CDR3 reads TGTGCCTGGAGTGCGTTCGGGGAGCTGTTTTTT.